These 8 T cell receptor beta chains share one sample of origin, sequenced in a study of T cells in localized non-small cell lung cancer. The data were produced by immunoSEQ multiplex PCR, yet TCRdb's version contains in-frame clones alone and is incomplete. The sample carries around 1,700 clones, 30% to 45% recorded once. The specimen comprised lung tumor tissue, sampled before any cancer treatment. The receptors were sampled from a woman aged 40 to 75 with stage II lung adenocarcinoma.

The rearrangement uses TRBV18 and TRBJ2-7, with D perhaps matching TRBD1 or TRBD2 (5 bases each). The V end lost 4 bases, the J end lost 0 bases, and 10 bases lay between the germline ends. The germline V gene encodes CDR1 KGHSH and CDR2 LQKENI. This CDR3 is built from 14 residues. Here the CDR3 reads CASSRDASSYEQYF. CDR3 in DNA: TGTGCCAGCTCACGGGACGCTAGCTCCTACGAGCAGTACTTC.

The CDR3 region is CASSLSGWLTYGYTF. In DNA form, the CDR3 reads TGTGCCAGCAGTTTATCGGGCTGGCTGACCTATGGCTACACCTTC. The chain links TRBV28 to TRBJ1-2, with D unclear. CDR3 length: 15 amino acids. V shed 1 base and J shed 4 bases, with 13 bases lying between them. Per the germline V gene, CDR1 is MDHEN and CDR2 is SYDVKM.

Only a few counts were recorded for this clone. The CDR3 region is CASSFIGAATNEKLFF. CDR3 in DNA: TGTGCCAGCAGCTTTATAGGGGCGGCAACTAATGAAAAACTGTTTTTT. The chain employs TRBV7-5 and TRBJ1-4; the D call TRBD1 from the table was never checked on the DNA. TRBV7-5 is a documented pseudogene. This CDR3 has 16 amino acids.

This clone has a handful of counts. The chain couples TRBV11-3 to TRBJ1-1; a possible D gene is TRBD1 (5 bases). Germline V gene data show CDR1 as SGHNT and CDR2 as YENEEA. The germline V and J ends were trimmed by 5 bases and 5 bases, with 15 bases remaining between them. The CDR3 runs 14 residues. CDR3 nucleotide sequence: TGTGCCAGCAGCGGGCACGTGGGGGGGACTGAAGCTTTCTTT. Translation: CASSGHVGGTEAFF.

This rearrangement joins TRBV19 to TRBJ2-1; D is ambiguous. V gave up 3 bases and J gave up 0 bases, with 15 bases separating them. CDR3 length: 17 residues. Germline loops: CDR1 LNHDA, CDR2 SQIVND (reference sequence). The CDR3 DNA is TGTGCCAGTAGTATGGGAAAATATACGAGCTCCTACAATGAGCAGTTCTTC. Its translation is CASSMGKYTSSYNEQFF.

This clone was counted between two and nine times. The J gene is TRBJ2-1, the V gene TRBV6-8, with 13 bases aligning to TRBD2. The CDR3 is 15 residues long. CDR1 and CDR2 (germline): MNHGY, SAAAGT. Unmatched junction bases numbered 7, after V lost 6 bases and J lost 8 bases. This CDR3 reads CASSLTSGGADEQFF. The CDR3 DNA sequence: TGTGCCAGCAGCCTAACTAGCGGGGGGGCCGATGAGCAGTTCTTC.

This clone was counted between two and nine times. This rearrangement joins TRBV2 to TRBJ2-7; a possible D gene is TRBD1 (5 bases). This CDR3 region has 14 residues. V was pared by 7 bases and J by 0 bases, with 13 bases between. CDR1 is SNHLY, CDR2 FYNNEI, per germline. The CDR3 coding sequence is TGTGCCAGCAACCCCAGAGACAGCTCCTACGAGCAGTACTTC. Translating it yields CASNPRDSSYEQYF.

This clone showed up just a few times. The chain is built from TRBV30 and TRBJ1-6; the match to TRBD1 covers 7 bases. CDR1 and CDR2 (germline): GTSNPN, SVGIG (reference sequence). V was clipped by 3 bases and J by 0 bases; unmatched bases: 5. The CDR3 spans 16 residues. DNA of the CDR3: TGTGCCTGGAGCCCGGGACAGAGCTCCTATAATTCACCCCTCCACTTT. Its protein product is CAWSPGQSSYNSPLHF.